This TCR beta chain came from a study of CD8 T cells in ankylosing spondylitis. General observations from the study: Ankylosing spondylitis blood seemed to carry a telltale TCR beta motif made of roughly eight highly homologous variants.

Researchers built TCR beta libraries using quantitative 5'-RACE with molecular barcodes. TCRdb used MiXCR to reprocess the 5' RACE reads, holding one entry per CDR3 protein. The sample has a few hundred thousand distinct CDR3 sequences, 8% seen once; the top ten hold roughly 15%. Points on this clonotype: Antigen: not known.

The germline V gene has CDR1 KGHSH and CDR2 LQKENI. The V segment lost 3 bases and the J segment 0 bases; nucleotides outside the gene matches: 4. The CDR3 is made up of 16 amino acids. Sample: blood, either unsorted or a sorted T cell fraction (not recorded which). The V gene is TRBV18, the J gene TRBJ2-7; 11 bases fit TRBD1. This sequence was found in a male donor with ankylosing spondylitis. This CDR3 reads CASSPSDRGLSYEQYF. The CDR3 nucleotides read TGTGCCAGCTCACCCTCGGACAGGGGGCTCTCCTACGAGCAGTACTTC.